The 30 T cell receptor beta chains below all came from one sample that was sequenced in a study of OX40 agonist ivuxolimab in advanced cancers. Generated by immunoSEQ multiplex PCR, the TCRdb table keeps only in-frame clones and is missing some. The sample contains 40,000 to 55,000 clones, roughly nine tenths of which appear only once. Specimen: CD4+ or CD8+ T cells sorted from blood, collected in a trial of the OX40 agonist ivuxolimab. The receptors originated from an adult with an advanced solid tumor such as melanoma, head and neck, liver or kidney cancer.

J is TRBJ1-4 and V is TRBV18; D is uncertain. V lost 3 bases to trimming and J lost 4 bases, with 12 bases between them. This CDR3 is built from 15 residues. CDR1 is KGHSH, CDR2 LQKENI, per germline. The CDR3 is CASSPEVSVNEKLFF. CDR3 coding DNA: TGTGCCAGCTCACCGGAGGTGAGCGTTAATGAAAAACTGTTTTTT.

The V call is TRBV7-9, the J call TRBJ1-6; D is unresolved. Germline assignment: CDR1 SEHNR and CDR2 FQNEAQ (reference sequence). With 7 bases removed from V and 5 bases from J, the gap between germline ends came to 12 bases. The CDR3 length is 14 residues. CDR3 DNA: TGTGCCAGCAAGTCGGACGGAGATAATTCACCCCTCCACTTT. Protein product: CASKSDGDNSPLHF.

This chain joins TRBV6-1 and TRBJ1-5; tentative D call: TRBD1 (5 bases). The germline gives CDR1 MNHNS, CDR2 SASEGT. The CDR3 runs to 14 residues. Trimming pared 6 bases from V and 7 bases from J, leaving 16 bases between. The CDR3 DNA reads as TGTGCCAGCAGCACAGGACACGATAAGCAGCCCCAGCATTTT. This codes for CASSTGHDKQPQHF.

In nucleotides, the CDR3 is TGTGCCAGCAGCCCCATCGGGACAGGCCCAAATCAGCCCCAGCATTTT. Its protein product is CASSPIGTGPNQPQHF. The genes are TRBV5-4 and TRBJ1-5; TRBD1 matches 8 bases. CDR1 and CDR2 from the germline V gene are SGHNT and YYREEE (reference sequence). The CDR3 extends over 16 amino acids. The V and J ends lost 4 bases and 4 bases, in that order; junction bases with no gene match: 10.

In its sample, this clone is medium-sized. V gene TRBV11-2 combines with J gene TRBJ2-7, with 12 bases matching TRBD2. CDR1 is SGHAT, CDR2 FQNNGV, per germline. V was clipped by 5 bases and J by 6 bases; unmatched bases: 8. The CDR3 is made up of 15 amino acids. The CDR3, as DNA: TGTGCCAGCAGCGCGCTAGCGGGGGGGCCGGTCGAGCAGTACTTC. This sequence encodes CASSALAGGPVEQYF.

This rearrangement joins TRBV6-1 to TRBJ2-7; D ambiguous. CDR3 length: 13 amino acids. V lost 3 bases to trimming and J lost 2 bases, with 8 bases between them. CDR1 is MNHNS and CDR2 is SASEGT in the germline V gene. DNA for the CDR3: TGTGCCAGCAGTGAGTCCGTTACCTACGAGCAGTACTTC. As protein: CASSESVTYEQYF.

This chain joins TRBV7-9 and TRBJ1-1; D gene unclear. V shed 6 bases and J shed 1 base, with 9 bases lying between them. Per germline, CDR1 SEHNR and CDR2 FQNEAQ (reference sequence). The CDR3 loop spans 13 amino acids. The CDR3 bases are TGTGCCAGCAGTTTTTCCCAGAACACTGAAGCTTTCTTT. Protein product: CASSFSQNTEAFF.

In its sample, this clone was seen once. V gene TRBV7-2 combines with J gene TRBJ1-6, with TRBD1 matching over 7 bases. Germline-derived CDR1 and CDR2 are SGHTA and FQGNSA. V gave up 4 bases and J gave up 0 bases; unmatched junction bases: 9. CDR3 length: 18 residues. The CDR3 region is CASSSPDRVHSYNSPLHF. CDR3 coding DNA: TGTGCCAGCAGCTCCCCCGACAGGGTCCACTCCTATAATTCACCCCTCCACTTT. The full variable domain, rest sourced from reference TRBV7-2 and TRBJ1-6, is GAGVSQSPSNKVTEKGKDVELRCDPISGHTALYWYRQSLGQGLEFLIYFQGNSAPDKSGLPSDRFSAERTGGSVSTLTIQRTQQEDSAVYLCASSSPDRVHSYNSPLHFGNGTRLTVT.

The chain recombines TRBV11-2 with TRBJ2-3; the match to TRBD2 covers 8 bases. There are 14 residues in the CDR3. Germline CDR1 and CDR2: SGHAT and FQNNGV. Trimming cost V 3 bases and J 5 bases; bases outside gene matches: 4. The CDR3 protein is CASSFRGGRDTQYF. The CDR3 nucleotides are TGTGCCAGCAGCTTTCGCGGGGGGAGAGATACGCAGTATTTT.

V and J are TRBV30 and TRBJ2-3, with a possible D match to TRBD2 (7 bases). Germline V gene data show CDR1 as GTSNPN and CDR2 as SVGIG (reference sequence). Trimming stripped 6 bases from V and 5 bases from J, with 21 bases between. The CDR3 consists of 15 residues. CDR3 coding DNA: TGTGCCTGCACGTACTTGGGGGGGCGTGGAGATACGCAGTATTTT. Translated, it gives CACTYLGGRGDTQYF. Variable domain in full (rest from reference TRBV30 and TRBJ2-3): SQTIHQWPATLVQPVGSPLSLECTVEGTSNPNLYWYRQAAGRGLQLLFYSVGIGQISSEVPQNLSASRPQDRQFILSSKKLLLSDSGFYLCACTYLGGRGDTQYFGPGTRLTVL.

The rearrangement links TRBV5-1 to TRBJ2-7; D is undetermined. Germline CDR1 reads SGHRS; CDR2 reads YFSETQ. Between the trimmed V and J ends, which lost 4 bases and 2 bases, there was a span of 10 bases. This CDR3 is 13 amino acids long. This CDR3 reads CASSPDGAYEQYF. CDR3 nucleotides: TGCGCCAGCAGCCCGGACGGAGCCTACGAGCAGTACTTC.

With respect to this clone: At one end the junction does not follow the germline gene, possibly because of a read error. The CDR3: CAGSPEVSHEQYF. In DNA, the CDR3 is TGTGCCGGCAGCCCGGAGGTCTCTCACGAGCAGTACTTC. This chain connects TRBV7-3 to TRBJ2-7; weak D call: TRBD2 (5 bases). The CDR3 runs to 13 residues. CDR1 is SGHTA, CDR2 FQGTGA, per germline.

In the case of this clone: The identical CDR3 is also encoded by other nucleotide sequences in the sample. The chain carries TRBV7-9 and TRBJ1-2; TRBD1 matches 9 bases. CDR3 length: 14 amino acids. Germline V gene lookup returns CDR1 SEHNR and CDR2 FQNEAQ (reference sequence). V lost 3 bases to trimming and J lost 5 bases; unmatched junction nucleotides: 4. The CDR3 sequence is CASSLGQGTYGYTF. CDR3 bases: TGTGCCAGCAGCTTGGGACAGGGAACATATGGCTACACCTTC.

This chain connects TRBV5-1 to TRBJ2-7, with 9 bases aligning to TRBD1. The germline V gene has CDR1 SGHRS and CDR2 YFSETQ. The CDR3 totals 15 residues. After removal of 4 bases from V and 0 bases from J, the junction contained 5 bases not matched to a gene. CDR3 loop: CASSPGQGSSYEQYF. The CDR3 DNA sequence: TGCGCCAGCAGCCCCGGACAGGGGAGCTCCTACGAGCAGTACTTC.

The CDR3 DNA follows: TGTGCCATCAGTGTTGCGGGGGGGACACAAGAGACCCAGTACTTC. Its protein product is CAISVAGGTQETQYF. The chain joins TRBV10-3 to TRBJ2-5, with 9 positions matching TRBD2. V was pared by 4 bases and J by 2 bases, with 5 bases of the junction left unmatched. CDR1 ENHRY and CDR2 SYGVKD come from the germline V gene. This CDR3 is built from 15 residues.

The chain joins TRBV5-6 to TRBJ1-4; D not certain. The V end was cut by 5 bases, the J end by 4 bases, with 9 bases between. The CDR3 runs to 13 residues. CDR1 SGHDT and CDR2 YYEEEE come from the germline V gene. CDR3 coding DNA: TGTGCCAGCAGGAAGCAGATTAATGAAAAACTGTTTTTT. Protein sequence: CASRKQINEKLFF.

The CDR3 DNA is TGCGCCAGCAGTGCGACAGGGGACTATGGCTACACCTTC. Its protein is CASSATGDYGYTF. The V gene is TRBV10-1, the J gene TRBJ1-2, with 8 bases aligning to TRBD1. This CDR3 contains 13 residues. The germline CDR1 and CDR2 sequences are WNHNN and SYGVQD (reference sequence). With V trimmed by 4 bases and J by 3 bases, 1 base remained unmatched.

Comment on this clone: An end of the junction differs from the germline gene, which may be a read error. The chain has TRBV28 and TRBJ1-1, with 7 bases fitting TRBD1. In germline, CDR1 is MDHEN, CDR2 SYDVKM. There are 16 residues in the CDR3. The CDR3 here is CASTLGGAMGYTEAFF. CDR3 coding DNA: TGTGCCAGCACTTTAGGGGGCGCGATGGGGTACACTGAAGCTTTCTTT. Looking up the rest from reference TRBV28 and TRBJ1-1 gives the full variable domain: DVKVTQSSRYLVKRTGEKVFLECVQDMDHENMFWYRQDPGLGLRLIYFSYDVKMKEKGDIPEGYSVSREKKERFSLILESASTNQTSMYLCASTLGGAMGYTEAFFGQGTRLTVV.

This clone was found a few times. The J gene is TRBJ2-1, the V gene TRBV10-1; maybe TRBD1 (6 bases). V was pared by 7 bases and J by 6 bases, with 13 bases between. The CDR3 consists of 13 residues. In germline, CDR1 is WNHNN, CDR2 SYGVQD (reference sequence). The CDR3 loop is CASNPTGINEQFF. CDR3 DNA: TGCGCCAGCAATCCAACAGGGATCAATGAGCAGTTCTTC.

This clone was counted a few times. The rearrangement uses TRBV11-2 and TRBJ1-6; the D gene is possibly TRBD1 (5 bases). Per germline, CDR1 SGHAT and CDR2 FQNNGV. This CDR3 region has 13 residues. Trimming cost V 2 bases and J 10 bases, with 9 bases left between them. DNA for the CDR3: TGTGCCAGCAGCTTACAGGGAGTATCACCCCTCCACTTT. Its protein product is CASSLQGVSPLHF.

The V and J genes are TRBV5-1 and TRBJ2-1, with TRBD2 matching 9 bases. Trimming at V came to 4 bases and at J to 4 bases, leaving 6 bases not matched to a gene. In germline, CDR1 is SGHRS, CDR2 YFSETQ. The CDR3 is 15 residues long. CDR3 bases: TGCGCCAGCAGCGGGGGACTAGCACTTTACAATGAGCAGTTCTTC. Translated: CASSGGLALYNEQFF.

The chain carries TRBV5-1 and TRBJ1-1; the D gene is possibly TRBD1 (5 bases). CDR1 SGHRS and CDR2 YFSETQ come from the germline V gene. The CDR3 extends over 15 amino acids. V gave up 0 bases and J gave up 5 bases, with 14 bases separating them. The CDR3 coding sequence is TGCGCCAGCAGCTTGGAACGGGGGTTAGGAACTGAAGCTTTCTTT. Its protein product is CASSLERGLGTEAFF.

The chain uses TRBV19 and TRBJ1-3; 9 bases align to TRBD1. CDR1 is LNHDA and CDR2 is SQIVND in the germline V gene (reference sequence). This CDR3 has 15 amino acids. After removal of 6 bases from V and 3 bases from J, the junction contained 6 bases not matched to a gene. CDR3: CASSRTGVGGNTIYF. CDR3 nucleotide sequence: TGTGCCAGTAGCCGGACAGGGGTTGGTGGAAACACCATATATTTT.

The gene calls are TRBV18 and TRBJ2-1; D is perhaps TRBD2 (6 bases). The CDR3 totals 14 residues. Germline V gene data show CDR1 as KGHSH and CDR2 as LQKENI. The ends were cut back, 3 bases at V and 6 bases at J, with 12 bases in the middle. The CDR3: CASSPPGGSNEQFF. In nucleotides, the CDR3 is TGTGCCAGCTCACCCCCCGGAGGGAGCAATGAGCAGTTCTTC.

This CDR3 reads CASSPVAGTGGDYEQYF. The CDR3 DNA sequence: TGCGCCAGCAGTCCTGTTGCCGGGACAGGGGGGGACTACGAGCAGTACTTC. The chain joins TRBV23-1 to TRBJ2-7; 11 nucleotides match TRBD1. TRBV23-1 is classed as an ORF, of uncertain function. The J segment lost 3 bases and the V segment lost 4 bases, leaving 11 bases of the junction unmatched. The CDR3 extends over 17 amino acids.

The CDR3 sequence is CASSVASNHQGQNYGYTF. The DNA for the CDR3 is TGTGCCAGCAGCGTAGCTAGTAATCACCAGGGACAGAACTATGGCTACACCTTC. The chain combines TRBV9 with TRBJ1-2, with 7 bases fitting TRBD1. The CDR3 extends over 18 amino acids. The ends lost 0 bases at V and 2 bases at J; junction bases unmatched: 13. Germline V CDR1 and CDR2: SGDLS, YYNGEE.

This chain links TRBV7-6 with TRBJ1-1, with a tentative D call TRBD1 (6 bases). Between the trimmed V and J ends, which lost 1 base and 4 bases, there was a span of 7 bases. The CDR3 totals 13 residues. The germline V gene has CDR1 SGHVS and CDR2 FNYEAQ. CDR3 in DNA: TGTGCCAGCAGCTTAGACAGGGTCACTGAAGCTTTCTTT. It specifies CASSLDRVTEAFF.

The rearrangement links TRBV6-5 to TRBJ2-7; maybe TRBD2 (6 bases). There are 16 residues in the CDR3. The germline V and J ends were trimmed by 0 bases and 5 bases, with 17 bases remaining between them. The germline CDR1 and CDR2 sequences are MNHEY and SVGAGI. CDR3 protein: CASSYSRLGGWDEQYF. The DNA of the CDR3 is TGTGCCAGCAGTTACTCGAGGTTGGGGGGTTGGGACGAGCAGTACTTC.

The CDR3, as DNA: TGTGCCTGGAGTGGGTCCACAGATACGCAGTATTTT. It specifies CAWSGSTDTQYF. This chain connects TRBV30 to TRBJ2-3; D gene unclear. There are 12 residues in the CDR3. Germline V gives CDR1 GTSNPN, CDR2 SVGIG (reference sequence). The germline V and J ends were trimmed by 1 base and 2 bases, with 4 bases remaining between them.

The gene calls are TRBV7-9 and TRBJ2-5, with TRBD1 matching 8 bases. V shed 4 bases, J shed 5 bases, and the junction held 6 bases outside the gene matches. This CDR3 has 14 amino acids. Germline CDR1 reads SEHNR; CDR2 reads FQNEAQ (reference sequence). CDR3 amino acids: CASSYRGSGETQYF. CDR3 nucleotide sequence: TGTGCCAGCAGCTACAGGGGGTCGGGGGAGACCCAGTACTTC.